This T cell receptor beta chain came from a study of T cells in Graves' hyperthyroidism and ophthalmopathy. Study at large: Initial diagnosis, before any treatment, was when peripheral blood was collected. Findings and limits, study-wide: Among clonotypes expanded in thyroid above 0.001, most were also found in blood. Through a model of 13 V-J features, ophthalmopathy was separated from stable hyperthyroidism.

This clonotype was seen only a few times. The antigen is unknown. The CDR3 consists of 11 residues. The V gene end was trimmed by 4 bases and the J gene end by 8 bases; junction bases not matched to a gene: 2. Germline values: CDR1 SQVTM, CDR2 ANQGSEA. What was amplified from RNA transcripts were TCR beta CDR3 regions. RT-PCR in the first round (using the HTBI primer set) targeted the TCR CDR3. TCRdb independently ran MiXCR on the multiplex PCR reads; one entry per CDR3 protein. The table has about 320,000 distinct CDR3 sequences, around a sixth seen once. A patient was excluded if there was uncontrolled infection, other autoimmune disease, pregnancy or lactation.

Material for sequencing was blood. The TCR comes from a man aged 25 to 40 with Graves' hyperthyroidism. The rearrangement uses TRBV29-1 and TRBJ2-1, with TRBD2 matching over 7 bases. Here the CDR3 reads CSVGGGDEQFF. CDR3 nucleotides: TGCAGCGTTGGTGGGGGGGATGAGCAGTTCTTC.